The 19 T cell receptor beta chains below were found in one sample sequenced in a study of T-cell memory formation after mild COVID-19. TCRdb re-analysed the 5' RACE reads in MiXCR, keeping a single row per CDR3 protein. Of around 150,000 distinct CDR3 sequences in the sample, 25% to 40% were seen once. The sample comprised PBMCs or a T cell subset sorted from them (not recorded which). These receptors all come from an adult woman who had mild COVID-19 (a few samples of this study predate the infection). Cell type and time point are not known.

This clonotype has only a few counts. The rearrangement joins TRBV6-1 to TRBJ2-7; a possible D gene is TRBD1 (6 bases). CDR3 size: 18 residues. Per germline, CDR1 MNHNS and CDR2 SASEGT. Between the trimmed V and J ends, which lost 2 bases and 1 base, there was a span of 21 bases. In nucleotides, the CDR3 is TGTGCCAGCAGTGAACGAGGGTTGGTCCAGGGGCGATCCTACGAGCAGTACTTC. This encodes CASSERGLVQGRSYEQYF.

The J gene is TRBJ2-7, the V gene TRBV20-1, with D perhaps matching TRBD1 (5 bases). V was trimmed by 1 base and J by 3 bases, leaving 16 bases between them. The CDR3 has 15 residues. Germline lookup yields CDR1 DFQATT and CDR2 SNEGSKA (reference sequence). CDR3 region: CSARGVQGSGYEQYF. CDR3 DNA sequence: TGCAGTGCTAGAGGGGTCCAGGGTTCCGGCTACGAGCAGTACTTC.

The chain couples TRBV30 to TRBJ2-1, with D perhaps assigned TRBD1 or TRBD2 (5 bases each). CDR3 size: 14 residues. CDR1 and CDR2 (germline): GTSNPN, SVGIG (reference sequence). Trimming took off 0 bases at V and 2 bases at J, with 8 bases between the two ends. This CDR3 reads CAWSVGVPYNEQFF. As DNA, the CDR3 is TGTGCCTGGAGTGTGGGGGTGCCCTACAATGAGCAGTTCTTC.

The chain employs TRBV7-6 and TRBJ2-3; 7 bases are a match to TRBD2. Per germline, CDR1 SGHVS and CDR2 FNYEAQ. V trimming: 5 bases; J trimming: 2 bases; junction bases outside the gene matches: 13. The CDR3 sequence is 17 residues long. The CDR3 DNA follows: TGTGCCAGCAGCCCAATAGGCCGGGGGGACTTCACAGATACGCAGTATTTT. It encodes CASSPIGRGDFTDTQYF.

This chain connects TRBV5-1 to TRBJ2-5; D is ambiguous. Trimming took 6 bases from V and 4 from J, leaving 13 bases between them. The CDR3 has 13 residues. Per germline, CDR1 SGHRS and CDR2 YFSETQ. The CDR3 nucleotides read TGCGCCAGCAAAGAGAGTCCCACAGAGACCCAGTACTTC. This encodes CASKESPTETQYF.

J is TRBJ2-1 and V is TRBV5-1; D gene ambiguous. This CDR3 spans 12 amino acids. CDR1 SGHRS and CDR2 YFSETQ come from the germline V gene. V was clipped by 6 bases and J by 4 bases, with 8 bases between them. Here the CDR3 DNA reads TGCGCCAGCAAAGACGGGTACAATGAGCAGTTCTTC. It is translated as CASKDGYNEQFF.

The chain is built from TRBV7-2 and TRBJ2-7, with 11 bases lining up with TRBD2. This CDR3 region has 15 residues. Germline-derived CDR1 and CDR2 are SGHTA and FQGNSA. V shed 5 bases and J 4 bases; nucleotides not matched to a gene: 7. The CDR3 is CASSAGLADPYEQYF. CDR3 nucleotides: TGTGCCAGCAGCGCGGGACTAGCGGATCCATACGAGCAGTACTTC.

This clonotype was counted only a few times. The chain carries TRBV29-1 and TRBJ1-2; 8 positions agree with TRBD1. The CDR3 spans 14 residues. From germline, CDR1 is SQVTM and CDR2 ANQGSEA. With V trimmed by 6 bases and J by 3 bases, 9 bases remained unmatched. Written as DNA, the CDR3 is TGCAGCGTCGGAGAGACAGGGGCTTACTATGGCTACACCTTC. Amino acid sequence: CSVGETGAYYGYTF.

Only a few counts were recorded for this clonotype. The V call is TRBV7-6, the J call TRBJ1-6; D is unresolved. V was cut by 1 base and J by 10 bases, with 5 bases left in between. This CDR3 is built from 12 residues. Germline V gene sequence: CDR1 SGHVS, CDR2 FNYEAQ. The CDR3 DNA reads TGTGCCAGCAGCTTAGAGGCGTCACCCCTCCACTTT. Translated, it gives CASSLEASPLHF.

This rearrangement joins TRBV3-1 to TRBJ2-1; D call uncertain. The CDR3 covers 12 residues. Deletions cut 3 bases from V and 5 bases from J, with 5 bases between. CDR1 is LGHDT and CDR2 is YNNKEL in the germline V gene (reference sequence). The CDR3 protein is CASSQINNEQFF. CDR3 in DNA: TGTGCCAGCAGCCAGATAAACAATGAGCAGTTCTTC.

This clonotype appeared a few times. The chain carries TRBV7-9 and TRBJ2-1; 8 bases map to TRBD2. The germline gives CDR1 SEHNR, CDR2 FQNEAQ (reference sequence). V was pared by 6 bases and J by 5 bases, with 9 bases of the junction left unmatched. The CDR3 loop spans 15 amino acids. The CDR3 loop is CASRLGLAGDNEQFF. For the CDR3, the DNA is TGTGCCAGCAGATTGGGGCTAGCGGGTGACAATGAGCAGTTCTTC. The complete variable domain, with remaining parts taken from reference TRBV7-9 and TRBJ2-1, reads DTGVSQNPRHKITKRGQNVTFRCDPISEHNRLYWYRQTLGQGPEFLTYFQNEAQLEKSRLLSDRFSAERPKGSFSTLEIQRTEQGDSAMYLCASRLGLAGDNEQFFGPGTRLTVL.

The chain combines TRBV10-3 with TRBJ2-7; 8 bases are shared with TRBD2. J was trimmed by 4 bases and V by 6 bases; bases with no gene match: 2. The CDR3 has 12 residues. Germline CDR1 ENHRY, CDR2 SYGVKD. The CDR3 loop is CAISGGGYEQYF. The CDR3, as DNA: TGTGCCATCAGCGGGGGGGGTTACGAGCAGTACTTC.

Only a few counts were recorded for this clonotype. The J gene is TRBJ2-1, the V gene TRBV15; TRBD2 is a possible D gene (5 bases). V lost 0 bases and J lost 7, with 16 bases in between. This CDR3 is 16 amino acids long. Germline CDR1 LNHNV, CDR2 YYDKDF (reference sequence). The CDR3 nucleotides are TGTGCCACCAGCAGAGATCTGGGCGGAGGTTGGAATGAGCAGTTCTTC. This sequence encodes CATSRDLGGGWNEQFF.

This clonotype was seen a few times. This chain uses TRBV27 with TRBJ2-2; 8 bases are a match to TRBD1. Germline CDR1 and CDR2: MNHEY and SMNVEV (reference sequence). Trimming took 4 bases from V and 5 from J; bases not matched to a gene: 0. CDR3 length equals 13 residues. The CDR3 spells CASSWTGTGELFF. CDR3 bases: TGTGCCAGCAGTTGGACAGGGACCGGGGAGCTGTTTTTT.

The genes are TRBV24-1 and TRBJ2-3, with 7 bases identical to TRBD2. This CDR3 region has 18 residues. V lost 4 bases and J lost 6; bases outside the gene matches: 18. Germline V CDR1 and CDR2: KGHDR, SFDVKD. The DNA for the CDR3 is TGTGCCACCAGTGACCGGCGGGAGTTGACCCGGGGGTCCGATACGCAGTATTTT. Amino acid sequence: CATSDRRELTRGSDTQYF.

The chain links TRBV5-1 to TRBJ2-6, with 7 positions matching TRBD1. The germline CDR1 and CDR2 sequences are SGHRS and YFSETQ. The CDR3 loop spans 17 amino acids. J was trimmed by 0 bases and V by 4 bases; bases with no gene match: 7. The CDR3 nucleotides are TGCGCCAGCAGCCCGGGACAGCCAGTCTCTGGGGCCAACGTCCTGACTTTC. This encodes CASSPGQPVSGANVLTF.

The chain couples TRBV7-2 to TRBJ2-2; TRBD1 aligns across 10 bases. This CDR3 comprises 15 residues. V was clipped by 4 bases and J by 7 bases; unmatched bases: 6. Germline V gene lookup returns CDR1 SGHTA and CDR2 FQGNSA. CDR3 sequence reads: CASSSRQGAGGELFF. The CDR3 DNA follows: TGTGCCAGCAGCTCGCGACAGGGGGCTGGCGGGGAGCTGTTTTTT.

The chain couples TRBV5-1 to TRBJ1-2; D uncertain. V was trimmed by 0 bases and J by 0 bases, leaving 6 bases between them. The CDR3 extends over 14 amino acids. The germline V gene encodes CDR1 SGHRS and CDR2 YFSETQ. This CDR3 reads CASSLDNSNYGYTF. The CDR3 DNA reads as TGCGCCAGCAGCTTGGACAATTCTAACTATGGCTACACCTTC.

CDR3 sequence: CASGSLGGEIYNEQFF. CDR3 DNA sequence: TGTGCCAGCGGATCCTTGGGCGGGGAAATTTACAATGAGCAGTTCTTC. The chain employs TRBV2 and TRBJ2-1; D perhaps matches TRBD2 (6 bases). The V end lost 8 bases, the J end lost 4 bases, and 21 bases lay between the germline ends. Germline V gene lookup returns CDR1 SNHLY and CDR2 FYNNEI. This CDR3 comprises 16 residues.